This T cell receptor beta chain derives from a study of radiotherapy plus CTLA-4 blockade in lung cancer. Libraries were prepared by immunoSEQ multiplex PCR; TCRdb keeps only in-frame clonotypes and omits some of them. The sample gives 50,000 or so clones, less than 85% of which show up once; around 8.3% is in the top ten. Concerning this clone itself: What it recognizes is unknown.

This CDR3 comprises 11 residues. Germline loops: CDR1 MNHNS, CDR2 SASEGT. Trimming removed 3 bases at V and 4 bases at J, with 4 bases between. Study-wide points: Dynamics of early blood T cell clones, together with interferon-beta, were reportedly the best predictors of response. Radiotherapy plus ipilimumab was followed by expansion in blood of tumor-derived TCR clones.

Focal radiation was given together with CTLA-4 blockade (ipilimumab) to patients with chemo-refractory metastatic non-small-cell lung cancer. This clonotype was sampled from a human donor with non-small cell lung cancer who had stable disease on radiotherapy plus ipilimumab. The material was peripheral blood, obtained from a patient treated with radiotherapy plus ipilimumab. The rearrangement joins TRBV6-1 to TRBJ2-7; D unclear. CDR3 coding DNA: TGTGCCAGCAGTGACAGATACGAGCAGTACTTC. Translating it yields CASSDRYEQYF.